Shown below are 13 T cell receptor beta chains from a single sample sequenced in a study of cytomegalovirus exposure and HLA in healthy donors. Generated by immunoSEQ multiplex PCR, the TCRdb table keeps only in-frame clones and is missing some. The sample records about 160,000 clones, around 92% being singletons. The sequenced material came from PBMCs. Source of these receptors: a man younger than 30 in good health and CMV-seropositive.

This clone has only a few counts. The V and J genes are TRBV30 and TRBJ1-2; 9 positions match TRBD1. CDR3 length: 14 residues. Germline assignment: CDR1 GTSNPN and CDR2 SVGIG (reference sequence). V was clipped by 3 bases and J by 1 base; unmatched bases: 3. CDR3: CAWRTGGNNYGYTF. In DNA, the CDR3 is TGTGCCTGGAGGACAGGGGGAAATAACTATGGCTACACCTTC. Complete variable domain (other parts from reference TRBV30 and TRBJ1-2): SQTIHQWPATLVQPVGSPLSLECTVEGTSNPNLYWYRQAAGRGLQLLFYSVGIGQISSEVPQNLSASRPQDRQFILSSKKLLLSDSGFYLCAWRTGGNNYGYTFGSGTRLTVV.

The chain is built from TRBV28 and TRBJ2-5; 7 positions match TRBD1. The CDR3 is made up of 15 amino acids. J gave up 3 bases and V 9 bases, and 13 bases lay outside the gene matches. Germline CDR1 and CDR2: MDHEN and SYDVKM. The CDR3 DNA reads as TGTGCCAGTATTTCTTCGAGGGGGCCTAAAGAGACCCAGTACTTC. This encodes CASISSRGPKETQYF.

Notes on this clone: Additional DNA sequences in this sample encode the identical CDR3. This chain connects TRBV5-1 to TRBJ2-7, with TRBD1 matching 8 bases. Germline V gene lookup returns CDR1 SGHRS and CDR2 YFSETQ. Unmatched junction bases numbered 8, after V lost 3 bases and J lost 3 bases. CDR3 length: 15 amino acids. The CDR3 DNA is TGCGCCAGCAGCTCCCGGACAGGGTCTGACTACGAGCAGTACTTC. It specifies CASSSRTGSDYEQYF.

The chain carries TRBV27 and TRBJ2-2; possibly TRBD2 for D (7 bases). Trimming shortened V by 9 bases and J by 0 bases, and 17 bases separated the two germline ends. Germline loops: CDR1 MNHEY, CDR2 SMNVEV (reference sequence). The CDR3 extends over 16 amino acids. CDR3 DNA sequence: TGTGCCAGATACAGCCGGGGGGCGACGAACACCGGGGAGCTGTTTTTT. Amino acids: CARYSRGATNTGELFF.

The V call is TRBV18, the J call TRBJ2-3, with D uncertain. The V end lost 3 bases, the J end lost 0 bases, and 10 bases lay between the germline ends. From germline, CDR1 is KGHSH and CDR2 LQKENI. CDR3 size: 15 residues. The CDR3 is CASSPRLPSTDTQYF. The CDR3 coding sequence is TGTGCCAGCTCACCCCGACTGCCTAGCACAGATACGCAGTATTTT.

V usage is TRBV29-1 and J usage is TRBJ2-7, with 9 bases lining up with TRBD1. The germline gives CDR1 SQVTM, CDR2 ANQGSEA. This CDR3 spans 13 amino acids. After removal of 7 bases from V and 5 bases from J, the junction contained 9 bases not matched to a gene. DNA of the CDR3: TGCAGCGCTATGGGACAGGGACTCGACGAGCAGTACTTC. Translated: CSAMGQGLDEQYF.

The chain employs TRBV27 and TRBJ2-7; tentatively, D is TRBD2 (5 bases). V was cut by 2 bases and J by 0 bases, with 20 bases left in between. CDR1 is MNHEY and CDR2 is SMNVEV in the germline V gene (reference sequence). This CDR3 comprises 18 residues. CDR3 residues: CASSLRTDSEASSYEQYF. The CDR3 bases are TGTGCCAGCAGTTTACGCACCGACTCGGAGGCCTCCTCCTACGAGCAGTACTTC.

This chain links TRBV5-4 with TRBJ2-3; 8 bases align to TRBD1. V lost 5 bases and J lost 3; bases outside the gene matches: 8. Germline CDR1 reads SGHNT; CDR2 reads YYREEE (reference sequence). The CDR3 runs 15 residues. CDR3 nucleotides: TGTGCCAGCAGGAGGGGACAGGTGGTAACAGATACGCAGTATTTT. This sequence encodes CASRRGQVVTDTQYF.

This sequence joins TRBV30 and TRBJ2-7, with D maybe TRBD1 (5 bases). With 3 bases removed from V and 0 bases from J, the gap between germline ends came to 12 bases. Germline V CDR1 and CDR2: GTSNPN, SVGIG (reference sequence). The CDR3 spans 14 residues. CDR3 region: CAWRLGQNSYEQYF. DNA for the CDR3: TGTGCCTGGAGACTCGGACAAAACTCCTACGAGCAGTACTTC.

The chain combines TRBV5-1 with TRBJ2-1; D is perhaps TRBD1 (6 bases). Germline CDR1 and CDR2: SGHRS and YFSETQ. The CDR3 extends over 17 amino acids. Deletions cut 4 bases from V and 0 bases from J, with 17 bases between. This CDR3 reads CASSRVDSSSSYNEQFF. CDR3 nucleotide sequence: TGCGCCAGCAGCAGGGTGGACAGCTCTTCCTCCTACAATGAGCAGTTCTTC. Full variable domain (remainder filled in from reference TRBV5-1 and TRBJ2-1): KAGVTQTPRYLIKTRGQQVTLSCSPISGHRSVSWYQQTPGQGLQFLFEYFSETQRNKGNFPGRFSGRQFSNSRSEMNVSTLELGDSALYLCASSRVDSSSSYNEQFFGPGTRLTVL.

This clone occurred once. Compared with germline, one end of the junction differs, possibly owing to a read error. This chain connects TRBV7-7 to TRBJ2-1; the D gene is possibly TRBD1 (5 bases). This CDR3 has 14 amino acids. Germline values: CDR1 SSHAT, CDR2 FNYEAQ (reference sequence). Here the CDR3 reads CASSLLQGSHEQFF. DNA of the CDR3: TGTGCTAGCAGCTTACTCCAGGGCTCGCATGAGCAGTTCTTC.

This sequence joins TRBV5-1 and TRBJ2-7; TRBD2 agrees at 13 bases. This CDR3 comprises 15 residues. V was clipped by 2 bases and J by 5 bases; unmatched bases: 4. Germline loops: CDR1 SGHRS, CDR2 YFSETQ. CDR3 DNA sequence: TGCGCCAGCAGCTTTTTTGGGACTAGCGGGAACGAGCAGTACTTC. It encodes CASSFFGTSGNEQYF.

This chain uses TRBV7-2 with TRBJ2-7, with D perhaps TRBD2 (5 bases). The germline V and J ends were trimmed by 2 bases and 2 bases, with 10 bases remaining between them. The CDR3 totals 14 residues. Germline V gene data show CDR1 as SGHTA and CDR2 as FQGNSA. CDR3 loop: CASSLSPGTYEQYF. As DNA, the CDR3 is TGTGCCAGCAGCTTAAGTCCGGGGACCTACGAGCAGTACTTC.